This T cell receptor beta chain is drawn from a study of technical replicates of blood from a few donors. The table came from immunoSEQ multiplex PCR; TCRdb's copy has only in-frame clones and leaves some out. The sample contains approximately 66,000 clones, approximately 90% of which appear only once. Trimming took 1 base from V and 6 from J, leaving 18 bases between them. The CDR3 totals 17 residues. Germline CDR1 reads MGHRA; CDR2 reads YSYEKL. The J gene is TRBJ1-4, the V gene TRBV4-1; possible D gene TRBD1, 5 bases. The clonotype originates from a human donor in good health. Some clones in this sample may be carry-over from other donors' samples. Sequenced material: PBMCs. The CDR3 nucleotides read TGCGCCAGCAGCCAAGTAGGGCGGGGGGATGGGGATGAAAAACTGTTTTTT. Translated, it gives CASSQVGRGDGDEKLFF.